This T cell receptor (beta chain) was recovered during a study of cytomegalovirus exposure and HLA in healthy donors. Overall study: Of over 300 genotyped donors, about 81% clustered with self-reported Caucasian donors. The study, taken as a whole, reports: What TCR beta sequences reportedly achieved was accurate prediction of HLA-A and HLA-B alleles in most subjects. Presence/absence analyses assumed roughly uniform sequencing depth across donors. After further analysis at a later stage, 17,000 or so TCR beta sequences were associated with HLA alleles at 0.05 false discovery rate.

On this clone itself: Its specificity is not known.

The PCR ran on 60 Vbeta and 13 Jbeta primers. Sequenced by immunoSEQ multiplex PCR; TCRdb stores in-frame clones only, minus some. The sample shows about 130,000 clones, 75% to 85% of them seen only once. Material: PBMCs. This TCR came from a woman in her 40s in good health and CMV-seropositive.

The CDR3 sequence is CATKEYSNQPQHF. The CDR3 coding sequence is TGTGCCACGAAGGAGTATAGCAATCAGCCCCAGCATTTT. This rearrangement joins TRBV28 to TRBJ1-5, with D hard to call. The CDR3 contains 13 residues. Trimming took 10 bases from V and 0 from J, leaving 10 bases between them. Germline-derived CDR1 and CDR2 are MDHEN and SYDVKM.